Listed below are T cell receptor beta chains from one sample, sequenced in a study of blood T cell repertoires in COVID-19. The repertoire was sequenced with immunoSEQ multiplex PCR; TCRdb's copy has only in-frame clones and lacks some. Of fewer than 30,000 clones in the sample, roughly 84% are singletons; the top ten hold approximately 23%. The sequenced sample consisted of peripheral blood. Receptor source: a human donor in a cohort sampled during active COVID-19. The CDR3 runs from the conserved cysteine through the conserved F or W. D genes are given only for firm matches.

d_gene: TRBD2; v_gene: TRBV19; len: 14; j_gene: TRBJ2-5; CDR3nt: TGTGCCAGTCGGACTAGCGGGGGGTTAGAGACCCAGTACTTC; CDR3aa: CASRTSGGLETQYF
d_gene: TRBD2; v_gene: TRBV7-9; len: 17; j_gene: TRBJ2-2; CDR3nt: TGTGCCAGCGCAAGGGAAGCGGGAGTCTCAAACACCGGGGAGCTGTTTTTT; CDR3aa: CASAREAGVSNTGELFF
d_gene: TRBD1; v_gene: TRBV28; len: 16; j_gene: TRBJ1-4; CDR3nt: TGTGCCAGCAGTCCAATCCGGGACAGGGGGGAAGAAAAACTGTTTTTT; CDR3aa: CASSPIRDRGEEKLFF
d_gene: NA; v_gene: TRBV5-1; len: 14; j_gene: TRBJ2-3; CDR3nt: TGCGCCAGCAGCTTAGCGGCTAGCACAGATACGCAGTATTTT; CDR3aa: CASSLAASTDTQYF
d_gene: NA; v_gene: TRBV7-9; len: 16; j_gene: TRBJ1-5; CDR3nt: TGTGCCAGCAGCTTAGAGTCGGGGATTAGCAATCAGCCCCAGCATTTT; CDR3aa: CASSLESGISNQPQHF
d_gene: TRBD1; v_gene: TRBV4-1; len: 17; j_gene: TRBJ1-1; CDR3nt: TGCGCCAGCAGCCTCTCCTTTCACAGGGGGCTAAGCACTGAAGCTTTCTTT; CDR3aa: CASSLSFHRGLSTEAFF
d_gene: NA; v_gene: TRBV11-3; len: 17; j_gene: TRBJ2-1; CDR3nt: TGTGCCAGCAGCTTACATTCAGGGGCCAACAACTACAATGAGCAGTTCTTC; CDR3aa: CASSLHSGANNYNEQFF
d_gene: TRBD1; v_gene: TRBV19; len: 14; j_gene: TRBJ1-1; CDR3nt: TGTGCCAGTACTCCTCGACAGGGAAAGCCTGAAGCTTTCTTT; CDR3aa: CASTPRQGKPEAFF
d_gene: TRBD2; v_gene: TRBV6-5; len: 13; j_gene: TRBJ2-1; CDR3nt: TGTGCCACCCGGGGAGGGTGGGGGGGAGAGCAGTTCTTC; CDR3aa: CATRGGWGGEQFF
d_gene: NA; v_gene: TRBV27; len: 13; j_gene: TRBJ2-7; CDR3nt: TGTGCCAGCAGTCCTAGTGGAGACTACGAGCAGTACTTC; CDR3aa: CASSPSGDYEQYF
d_gene: NA; v_gene: TRBV5-1; len: 12; j_gene: TRBJ2-5; CDR3nt: TGCGCCAGCAGCGGAGCCCAAGAGACCCAGTACTTC; CDR3aa: CASSGAQETQYF
d_gene: NA; v_gene: TRBV27; len: 14; j_gene: TRBJ2-7; CDR3nt: TGTGCCAGCAGTTTAGGAGGGGCTGGATACGAGCAGTACTTC; CDR3aa: CASSLGGAGYEQYF
d_gene: NA; v_gene: TRBV28; len: 13; j_gene: TRBJ2-1; CDR3nt: TGTGCCAGCAGCCAGACAGATTACAATGAGCAGTTCTTC; CDR3aa: CASSQTDYNEQFF
d_gene: NA; v_gene: TRBV9; len: 12; j_gene: TRBJ2-1; CDR3nt: TGTGCCAGCAGCGACGGGGTCAATGAGCAGTTCTTC; CDR3aa: CASSDGVNEQFF
d_gene: TRBD1; v_gene: TRBV6-6; len: 16; j_gene: TRBJ2-6; CDR3nt: TGTGCCAGCAGTCCAGGGACAGCGATAGGGGCCAACGTCCTGACTTTC; CDR3aa: CASSPGTAIGANVLTF
d_gene: TRBD2; v_gene: TRBV7-2; len: 15; j_gene: TRBJ2-7; CDR3nt: TGTGCCAGCAGCCCCCGGAGCGGGAGCACCAGGGAGCAGTACTTC; CDR3aa: CASSPRSGSTREQYF
d_gene: TRBD1; v_gene: TRBV6-4; len: 11; j_gene: TRBJ1-4; CDR3nt: TGTGCCAGCAGATATCAAGGGACAGCCGAATTT; CDR3aa: CASRYQGTAEF